The subject of this entry is one T cell receptor beta chain. Its antigen is undetermined. The sample belongs to a study of lymphopenia after photon versus proton radiotherapy. Notes on the study in general: Proton therapy kept repertoires fairly stable, unlike photons, which gained effector/memory cells. Survival link was tested only in deceased patients; proton benefit remains a possibility. After the lymphocyte nadir, photon-treated repertoires showed oligoclonal expansion, especially of CD8+ Temra cells. Larger post-nadir TCR diversity loss correlated inversely with survival in deceased patients.

The CDR3 covers 16 residues. V was clipped by 6 bases and J by 2 bases, with 19 bases between them. CDR1 is MGHRA and CDR2 is YSYEKL in the germline V gene. Clones were sequenced by immunoSEQ multiplex PCR, and TCRdb holds only the in-frame ones, with some missing. The table shows about 65,000 clones, with 85% to 90% occurring only once. The sequence was collected from a man older than 75 with esophageal cancer. The genes are TRBV4-1 and TRBJ1-2; D is possibly TRBD1 (5 bases). The source was peripheral blood, collected from a patient treated with proton-based radiotherapy. The DNA of the CDR3 is TGCGCCAGCAGACGAGTCAGGGACGGATTAAACTATGGCTACACCTTC. Residues: CASRRVRDGLNYGYTF.